This record covers a single T cell receptor beta chain. Its specificity is not known. The sample belongs to a study of cytomegalovirus exposure and HLA in healthy donors. 13 Jbeta primers and 60 Vbeta primers were used for the PCR. Produced via immunoSEQ multiplex PCR; TCRdb's table is partial and in-frame only. The sample contains about 140,000 clones, 80% of which appear only once. Each donor was healthy, and each was a bone marrow donor. CDR1 is LNHDA, CDR2 SQIVND, per germline (reference sequence). The CDR3 totals 14 residues. The germline V and J ends were trimmed by 6 bases and 1 base, with 10 bases remaining between them. Broader study findings: Excluded were some V segments that proved indistinguishable, including TRBV6-2 and TRBV6-3.

V usage is TRBV19 and J usage is TRBJ1-5; D is unclear. The receptor comes from a man aged 45-65 years in good health and CMV-seronegative. Sequencing input: PBMCs. CDR3 coding DNA: TGTGCCAGTAGACTCGGACTGAGCAATCAGCCCCAGCATTTT. Translated: CASRLGLSNQPQHF. Looking up the rest from reference TRBV19 and TRBJ1-5 gives the full variable domain: DGGITQSPKYLFRKEGQNVTLSCEQNLNHDAMYWYRQDPGQGLRLIYYSQIVNDFQKGDIAEGYSVSREKKESFPLTVTSAQKNPTAFYLCASRLGLSNQPQHFGDGTRLSIL.